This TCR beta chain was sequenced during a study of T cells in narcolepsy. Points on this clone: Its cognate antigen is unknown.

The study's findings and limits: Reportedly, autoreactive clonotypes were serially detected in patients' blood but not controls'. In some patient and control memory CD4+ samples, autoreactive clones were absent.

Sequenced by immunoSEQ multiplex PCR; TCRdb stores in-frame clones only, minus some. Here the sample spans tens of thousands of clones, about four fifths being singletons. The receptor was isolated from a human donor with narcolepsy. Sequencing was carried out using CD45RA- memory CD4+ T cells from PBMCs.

The CDR3 bases are TGTGCCATCAGTGACGTGGACAGGGGGCTTGAAAAACTGTTTTTT. This gives the protein CAISDVDRGLEKLFF. This rearrangement joins TRBV10-3 to TRBJ1-4, with 11 bases identical to TRBD1. There are 15 residues in the CDR3. Germline CDR1 and CDR2: ENHRY and SYGVKD. The J segment lost 7 bases and the V segment lost 3 bases, leaving 4 bases of the junction unmatched.